The clone carrying this T cell receptor (beta chain) has more than one count but fewer than ten. The V end lost 3 bases, the J end lost 4 bases, and 8 bases lay between the germline ends. The CDR3 consists of 13 residues. The data are from a study of blood T cells in healthy people across ages. Through a sample-barcoded 5' primer and a J-beta primer mix, a second PCR was run for about 6 to 11 cycles. The template-switch adaptor, which had 12 random nucleotides, put a tag on each cDNA molecule. Individual samples furnished no less than 2.5 million CDR3-containing paired-end reads apiece. Each CDR3 protein is one row after TCRdb ran MiXCR on the 5' RACE reads. The sample consists of around 990,000 distinct CDR3 sequences, less than 25% of them appearing once. The same data also contributed to another study, on T cells of mothers and their children.

This rearrangement joins TRBV12-3 or TRBV12-4 to TRBJ2-3; no reliable D call. The sample consisted of blood. The sequence was obtained from a girl aged 2 to 10 in good health. The DNA of the CDR3 is TGTGCCAGCAGTTTGGGTTGGCCAGATACGCAGTATTTT. Translated: CASSLGWPDTQYF.